A single sample gave rise to the 16 T cell receptor beta chains below, sequenced in a study of T-cell reconstitution after alpha-beta-depleted transplantation in children. Library preparation (for TCRbeta) was performed with unique molecular identifiers. TCRdb fed the PCR reads into MiXCR, producing one record per CDR3 protein. The repertoire consists of hundreds of thousands of distinct CDR3 sequences, with around 14% occurring once and the leading ten covering 0.79%. The source material was PBMCs, sampled before TCRalphabeta/CD19-depleted stem cell transplant. These receptors originate from a girl aged 2 to 9 with congenital amegakaryocytic thrombocytopenia, due to receive a stem cell transplant.

In its sample, this clonotype was seen many times. The chain joins TRBV5-1 to TRBJ2-5; D possibly corresponds to TRBD2 (6 bases). Germline V gives CDR1 SGHRS, CDR2 YFSETQ. V was cut by 0 bases and J by 5 bases, with 20 bases left in between. CDR3 size: 17 residues. The CDR3 bases are TGCGCCAGCAGCTTGGGGGTCTCTCGGGAGATGGATGAGACCCAGTACTTC. Translated, it gives CASSLGVSREMDETQYF.

This clonotype was detected a few times. The chain's CDR3 is CASELAGGDTQYF. Here the CDR3 DNA reads TGTGCCAGCGAACTAGCGGGCGGAGATACGCAGTATTTT. The chain is built from TRBV6-2 or TRBV6-3 and TRBJ2-3; the match to TRBD2 covers 9 bases. Germline V gene data show CDR1 as MNHEY and CDR2 as SVGEGT. The CDR3 is 13 amino acids. The J segment lost 5 bases and the V segment lost 8 bases, leaving 5 bases of the junction unmatched.

In DNA, the CDR3 is TGTGCCAGCAGCTCAAGTAGACTAACACGGGAGACCCAGTACTTC. It encodes CASSSSRLTRETQYF. J is TRBJ2-5 and V is TRBV7-8; the D gene is possibly TRBD2 (5 bases). CDR3 length: 15 residues. Trimming stripped 4 bases from V and 5 bases from J, with 17 bases between. Germline V gives CDR1 SGHVS, CDR2 FQNEAQ.

V and J are TRBV5-1 and TRBJ2-1, with a weak D call TRBD2 (5 bases). This CDR3 is 11 amino acids long. Per germline, CDR1 SGHRS and CDR2 YFSETQ. The V end lost 0 bases, the J end lost 13 bases, and 8 bases lay between the germline ends. CDR3 nucleotides: TGCGCCAGCAGCTTGGACGGGATACAGTTCTTC. Protein sequence: CASSLDGIQFF. The full variable domain, in which reference TRBV5-1 and TRBJ2-1 provide the parts outside the CDR3, is KAGVTQTPRYLIKTRGQQVTLSCSPISGHRSVSWYQQTPGQGLQFLFEYFSETQRNKGNFPGRFSGRQFSNSRSEMNVSTLELGDSALYLCASSLDGIQFFGPGTRLTVL.

The chain couples TRBV4-1 to TRBJ2-1, with TRBD2 identical over 8 bases. Trimming at V came to 4 bases and at J to 7 bases, leaving 12 bases not matched to a gene. CDR1 is MGHRA, CDR2 YSYEKL, per germline. The CDR3 has 16 amino acids. The CDR3 loop reads CASSRLRTSGGNEQFF. The CDR3 bases are TGCGCCAGCAGCCGCCTTCGAACTAGCGGAGGGAATGAGCAGTTCTTC.

This chain links TRBV7-3 with TRBJ2-2; D may be TRBD1 or TRBD2 (5 bases each). V was clipped by 5 bases and J by 6 bases, with 13 bases between them. Per germline, CDR1 SGHTA and CDR2 FQGTGA. The CDR3 contains 14 residues. The DNA for the CDR3 is TGTGCCAGCAGCCGGGACGGTGAACCCGGGGAGCTGTTTTTT. Its translation is CASSRDGEPGELFF.

This clonotype was counted only a few times. For the CDR3, the DNA is TGTGCCAGCAGTTTAGCGGCCTCTGGGGCCAACGTCCTGACTTTC. Its translation is CASSLAASGANVLTF. The chain has TRBV12-3 or TRBV12-4 and TRBJ2-6; D unresolved. This CDR3 comprises 15 residues. V shed 0 bases and J shed 0 bases, with 3 bases lying between them.

There are a few counts of this clonotype. The chain couples TRBV6-5 to TRBJ1-2, with D unclear. Germline V gene data show CDR1 as MNHEY and CDR2 as SVGAGI. This CDR3 is 12 amino acids long. Trimming left V 7 bases short and J 8 bases short, with 14 bases between. DNA of the CDR3: TGTGCCAGCACCCGTGGGGTAGGAGGCTACACCTTC. As protein: CASTRGVGGYTF.

The V call is TRBV14, the J call TRBJ2-4; no reliable D call. CDR1 is SGHDN, CDR2 FVKESK, per germline. V dropped 4 bases and J dropped 6 bases, with 13 bases sitting between them. CDR3 length: 14 residues. The CDR3 DNA reads as TGTGCCAGCAGCCTTCGGTGGGCCCCAAACATTCAGTACTTC. It specifies CASSLRWAPNIQYF.

The J gene is TRBJ1-4, the V gene TRBV18; no definite D call. CDR1 is KGHSH and CDR2 is LQKENI in the germline V gene. Trimming cost V 5 bases and J 3 bases, with 7 bases left between them. This CDR3 is built from 13 residues. Here the CDR3 DNA reads TGTGCCAGCTCAGGGGTACCTAATGAAAAACTGTTTTTT. This translates into CASSGVPNEKLFF.

This CDR3 is CSASQGRAGTEAFF. CDR3 in DNA: TGCAGTGCTTCCCAAGGGAGGGCTGGCACTGAAGCTTTCTTT. The chain links TRBV20-1 to TRBJ1-1; D remains unclear. V lost 5 bases and J 4 bases, leaving 17 bases between the germline ends. Germline CDR1 DFQATT, CDR2 SNEGSKA (reference sequence). CDR3 length: 14 residues.

This clonotype was seen ten or more times. The chain recombines TRBV5-6 with TRBJ2-7, with D perhaps matching TRBD2 (5 bases). Trimming removed 0 bases from V and 0 bases from J, with 10 bases in between. The germline gives CDR1 SGHDT, CDR2 YYEEEE. This CDR3 has 15 amino acids. CDR3 sequence: CASSLVRLFSYEQYF. The CDR3 bases are TGTGCCAGCAGCTTGGTCAGACTATTCTCCTACGAGCAGTACTTC.

Only a few counts were recorded for this clonotype. The J gene is TRBJ1-6, the V gene TRBV3-1, with 8 bases lining up with TRBD1. The CDR3 has 17 residues. Germline V gives CDR1 LGHDT, CDR2 YNNKEL (reference sequence). Trimming at V came to 5 bases and at J to 8 bases, leaving 14 bases not matched to a gene. CDR3 in amino acids: CASSEEVYRGIYSPLHF. Written as DNA, the CDR3 is TGTGCCAGCAGCGAGGAAGTTTACAGGGGGATCTATTCACCCCTCCACTTT.

V usage is TRBV29-1 and J usage is TRBJ2-7, with 9 bases matching TRBD1. Germline CDR1 reads SQVTM; CDR2 reads ANQGSEA. CDR3 length equals 16 residues. The V segment lost 2 bases and the J segment 6 bases; nucleotides outside the gene matches: 14. The CDR3 protein is CSVETRDRAWLSEQYF. CDR3 nucleotide sequence: TGCAGCGTTGAAACCCGGGACAGGGCTTGGTTATCCGAGCAGTACTTC.

This clonotype has just a few counts. V and J are TRBV7-9 and TRBJ2-1; 10 bases fit TRBD2. The CDR3 is 17 residues long. Germline CDR1 is SEHNR and CDR2 is FQNEAQ (reference sequence). V lost 4 bases to trimming and J lost 2 bases; unmatched junction nucleotides: 8. The DNA of the CDR3 is TGTGCCAGCAGCTCCCCCCTAGCGGGAGAGACCTACAATGAGCAGTTCTTC. Residues: CASSSPLAGETYNEQFF.

The J gene is TRBJ2-1, the V gene TRBV6-2 or TRBV6-3, with 8 bases fitting TRBD2. This CDR3 spans 16 amino acids. After removal of 5 bases from V and 4 bases from J, the junction contained 10 bases not matched to a gene. Per germline, CDR1 MNHEY and CDR2 SVGEGT. CDR3 loop: CASSPLGSGIYNEQFF. The CDR3 coding sequence is TGTGCCAGCAGTCCCCTTGGTAGCGGGATTTACAATGAGCAGTTCTTC.